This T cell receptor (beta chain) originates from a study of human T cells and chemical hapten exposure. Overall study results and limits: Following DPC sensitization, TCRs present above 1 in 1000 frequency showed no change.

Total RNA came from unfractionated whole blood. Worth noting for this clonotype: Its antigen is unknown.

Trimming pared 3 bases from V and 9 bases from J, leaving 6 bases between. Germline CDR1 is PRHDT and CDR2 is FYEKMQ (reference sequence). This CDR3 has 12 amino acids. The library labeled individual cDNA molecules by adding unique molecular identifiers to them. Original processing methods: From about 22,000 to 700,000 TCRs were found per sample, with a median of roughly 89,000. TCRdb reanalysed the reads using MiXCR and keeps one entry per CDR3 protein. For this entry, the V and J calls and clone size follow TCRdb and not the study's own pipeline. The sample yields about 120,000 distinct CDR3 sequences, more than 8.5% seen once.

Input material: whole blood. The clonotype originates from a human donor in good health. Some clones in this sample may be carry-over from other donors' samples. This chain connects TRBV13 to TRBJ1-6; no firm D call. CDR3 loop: CASSLFRSPLHF. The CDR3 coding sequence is TGTGCCAGCAGCTTGTTCCGTTCACCCCTCCACTTT.